This T cell receptor beta chain was captured in a study of cytomegalovirus exposure and HLA in healthy donors. Study summary: The early release's HLA-typed donors yielded tens of millions of unique TCRs. Notes on the study in general: A previous analysis found most TCR beta V segments productive roughly 87% or roughly 30% of the time.

Donors showed nominal health when sampled, although they likely had unrecorded immune exposures. Concerning this clone: Its antigen is undetermined.

V was trimmed by 4 bases and J by 6 bases, leaving 13 bases between them. The CDR3 loop spans 14 amino acids. Per germline, CDR1 MGHDK and CDR2 SYGVNS. The primer mix had 60 Vbeta and 13 Jbeta primers. TCRdb's copy holds only in-frame clones and misses some; the assay was immunoSEQ multiplex PCR. In the table there are over 85,000 clones, over 75% of which are singletons. The chain couples TRBV25-1 to TRBJ1-5; no reliable D call. The sequenced material came from PBMCs. The source is a man in his forties or fifties in good health and CMV-seropositive. The CDR3 DNA follows: TGTGCCAGCAGTGCCTACTTCGGCGGTCAGCCCCAGCATTTT. Translated: CASSAYFGGQPQHF.